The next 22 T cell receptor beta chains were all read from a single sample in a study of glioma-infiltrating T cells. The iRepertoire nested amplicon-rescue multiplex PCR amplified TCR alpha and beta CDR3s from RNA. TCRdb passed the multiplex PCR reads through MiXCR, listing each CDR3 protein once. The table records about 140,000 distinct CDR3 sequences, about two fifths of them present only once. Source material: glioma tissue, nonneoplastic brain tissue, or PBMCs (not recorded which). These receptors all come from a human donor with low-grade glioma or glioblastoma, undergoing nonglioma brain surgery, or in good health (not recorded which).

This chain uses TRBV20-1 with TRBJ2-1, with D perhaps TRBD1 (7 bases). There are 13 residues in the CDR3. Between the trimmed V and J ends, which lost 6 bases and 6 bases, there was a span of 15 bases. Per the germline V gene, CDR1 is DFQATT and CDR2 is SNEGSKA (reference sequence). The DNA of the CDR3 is TGCAGTGCGCAGCCAGGGGGGCCCAATGAGCAGTTCTTC. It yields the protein CSAQPGGPNEQFF.

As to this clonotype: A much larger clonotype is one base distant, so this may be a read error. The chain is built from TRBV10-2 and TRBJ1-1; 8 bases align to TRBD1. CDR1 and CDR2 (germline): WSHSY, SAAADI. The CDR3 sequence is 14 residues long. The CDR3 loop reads CAGRRGQVYTEAFF. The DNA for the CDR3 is TGTGCCGGCAGACGGGGACAGGTTTACACTGAAGCTTTCTTT.

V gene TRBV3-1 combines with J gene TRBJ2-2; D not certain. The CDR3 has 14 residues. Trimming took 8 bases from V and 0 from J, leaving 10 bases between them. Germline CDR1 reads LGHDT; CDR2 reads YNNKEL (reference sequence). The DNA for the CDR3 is TGTGCCAGCGGACGGTTCGCGAACACCGGGGAGCTGTTTTTT. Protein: CASGRFANTGELFF.

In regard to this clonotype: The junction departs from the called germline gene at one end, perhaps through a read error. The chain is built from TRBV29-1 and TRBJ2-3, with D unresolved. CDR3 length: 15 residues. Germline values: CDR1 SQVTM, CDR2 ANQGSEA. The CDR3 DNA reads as TGCAGCGTTGAGCTCGAGCCCTTTAGCACAGATACGAAGTATTTT. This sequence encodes CSVELEPFSTDTKYF.

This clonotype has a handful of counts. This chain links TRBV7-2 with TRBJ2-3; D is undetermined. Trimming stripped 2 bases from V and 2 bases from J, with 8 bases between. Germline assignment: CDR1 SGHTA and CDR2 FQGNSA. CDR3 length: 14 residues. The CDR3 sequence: CASSLMGITDTQYF. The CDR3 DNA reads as TGTGCCAGCAGCTTAATGGGGATCACAGATACGCAGTATTTT.

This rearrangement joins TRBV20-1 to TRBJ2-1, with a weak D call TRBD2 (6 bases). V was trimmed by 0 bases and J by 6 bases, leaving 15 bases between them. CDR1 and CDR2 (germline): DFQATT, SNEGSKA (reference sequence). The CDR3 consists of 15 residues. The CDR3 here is CSARDSRRVLNEQFF. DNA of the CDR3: TGCAGTGCTAGAGATAGTAGGAGGGTCCTCAATGAGCAGTTCTTC.

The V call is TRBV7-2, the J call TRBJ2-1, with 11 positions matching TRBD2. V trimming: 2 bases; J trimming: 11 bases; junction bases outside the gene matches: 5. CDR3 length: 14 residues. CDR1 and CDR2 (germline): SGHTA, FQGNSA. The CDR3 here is CASSLRASGGQQFF. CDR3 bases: TGTGCCAGCAGCTTACGCGCTAGCGGGGGGCAGCAGTTCTTC.

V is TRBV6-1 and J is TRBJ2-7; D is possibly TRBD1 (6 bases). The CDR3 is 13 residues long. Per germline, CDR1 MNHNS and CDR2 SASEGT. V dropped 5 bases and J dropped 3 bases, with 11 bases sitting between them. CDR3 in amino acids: CASSRTEGYEQYF. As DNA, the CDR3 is TGTGCCAGCAGTAGGACAGAGGGCTACGAGCAGTACTTC.

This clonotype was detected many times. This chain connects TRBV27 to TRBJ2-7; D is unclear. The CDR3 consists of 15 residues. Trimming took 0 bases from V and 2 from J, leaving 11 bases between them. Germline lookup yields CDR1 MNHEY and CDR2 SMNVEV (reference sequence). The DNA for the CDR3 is TGTGCCAGCAGTTTATCCTATCTAGAGACCTACGAGCAGTACTTC. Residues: CASSLSYLETYEQYF.

Written as DNA, the CDR3 is TGCAGTGCCCGGGGGGTGGCCGGGGAGCTGTTTTTT. It encodes CSARGVAGELFF. The chain is built from TRBV20-1 and TRBJ2-2; TRBD2 matches 7 bases. This CDR3 contains 12 residues. V dropped 6 bases and J dropped 6; count of bases not matched to a gene: 4. The germline gives CDR1 DFQATT, CDR2 SNEGSKA (reference sequence).

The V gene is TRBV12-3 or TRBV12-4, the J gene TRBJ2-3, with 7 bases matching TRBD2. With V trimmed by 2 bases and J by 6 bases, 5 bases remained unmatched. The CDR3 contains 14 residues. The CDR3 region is CASSLRAGVDTQYF. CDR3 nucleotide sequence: TGTGCCAGCAGTTTACGGGCGGGAGTGGATACGCAGTATTTT.

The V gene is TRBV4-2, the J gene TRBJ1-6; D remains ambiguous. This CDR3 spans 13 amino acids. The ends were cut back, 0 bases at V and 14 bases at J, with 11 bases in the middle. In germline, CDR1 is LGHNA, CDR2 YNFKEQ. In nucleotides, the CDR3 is TGTGCCAGCAGCCAAGAGATGGAATCAGCCCTCCACTTT. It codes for CASSQEMESALHF.

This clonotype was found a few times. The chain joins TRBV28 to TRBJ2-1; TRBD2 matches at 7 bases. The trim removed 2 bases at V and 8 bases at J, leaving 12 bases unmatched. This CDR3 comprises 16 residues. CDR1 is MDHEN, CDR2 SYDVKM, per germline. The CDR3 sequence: CASSLLAESPTHEQFF. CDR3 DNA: TGTGCCAGCAGTTTACTAGCGGAATCACCTACGCATGAGCAGTTCTTC. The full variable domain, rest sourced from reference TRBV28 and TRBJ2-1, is DVKVTQSSRYLVKRTGEKVFLECVQDMDHENMFWYRQDPGLGLRLIYFSYDVKMKEKGDIPEGYSVSREKKERFSLILESASTNQTSMYLCASSLLAESPTHEQFFGPGTRLTVL.

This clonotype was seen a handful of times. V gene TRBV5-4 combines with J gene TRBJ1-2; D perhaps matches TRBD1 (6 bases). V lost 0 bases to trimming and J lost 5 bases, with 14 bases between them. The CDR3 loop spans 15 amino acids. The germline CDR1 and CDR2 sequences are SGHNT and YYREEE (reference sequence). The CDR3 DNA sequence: TGTGCCAGCAGCTTGGAACGGGGGCGCGGATATGGCTACACCTTC. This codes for CASSLERGRGYGYTF.

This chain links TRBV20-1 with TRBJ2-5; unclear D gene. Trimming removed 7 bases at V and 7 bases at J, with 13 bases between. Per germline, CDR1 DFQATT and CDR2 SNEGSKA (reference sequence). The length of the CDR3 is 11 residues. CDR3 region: CSGEVRVTQYF. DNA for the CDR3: TGCAGTGGAGAAGTTCGGGTGACCCAGTACTTC.

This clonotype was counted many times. The CDR3 loop reads CASRQNQGVSNQPQHF. As DNA, the CDR3 is TGTGCCAGCAGGCAAAACCAGGGAGTTAGCAATCAGCCCCAGCATTTT. The J gene is TRBJ1-5, the V gene TRBV6-1, with a tentative D call TRBD1 (5 bases). V dropped 6 bases and J dropped 0 bases, with 15 bases sitting between them. This CDR3 is built from 16 residues. Germline values: CDR1 MNHNS, CDR2 SASEGT.

This CDR3 reads CASSQIGTGPRYTF. CDR3 nucleotide sequence: TGCGCCAGCAGTCAGATTGGGACAGGGCCTCGCTACACCTTC. V gene TRBV10-1 combines with J gene TRBJ1-2, with TRBD1 matching over 9 bases. Trimming cost V 5 bases and J 9 bases; bases outside gene matches: 10. The CDR3 has 14 amino acids. Germline V gene data show CDR1 as WNHNN and CDR2 as SYGVQD (reference sequence).

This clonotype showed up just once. The CDR3 reads CASSTWAIELFF. CDR3 nucleotides: TGTGCCAGCAGTACGTGGGCGATAGAACTGTTTTTT. The chain couples TRBV6-2 or TRBV6-3 to TRBJ1-4; D is undetermined. Germline V CDR1 and CDR2: MNHEY, SVGEGT. V was cut by 5 bases and J by 12 bases, with 13 bases left in between. The CDR3 is 12 residues long.

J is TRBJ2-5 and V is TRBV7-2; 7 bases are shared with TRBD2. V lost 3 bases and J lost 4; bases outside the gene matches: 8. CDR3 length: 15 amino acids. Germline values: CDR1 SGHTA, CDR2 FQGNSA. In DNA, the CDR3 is TGTGCCAGCAGCTTCTCCGCGGGAGTCCGAGAGACCCAGTACTTC. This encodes CASSFSAGVRETQYF. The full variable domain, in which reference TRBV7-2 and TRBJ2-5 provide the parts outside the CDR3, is GAGVSQSPSNKVTEKGKDVELRCDPISGHTALYWYRQSLGQGLEFLIYFQGNSAPDKSGLPSDRFSAERTGGSVSTLTIQRTQQEDSAVYLCASSFSAGVRETQYFGPGTRLLVL.

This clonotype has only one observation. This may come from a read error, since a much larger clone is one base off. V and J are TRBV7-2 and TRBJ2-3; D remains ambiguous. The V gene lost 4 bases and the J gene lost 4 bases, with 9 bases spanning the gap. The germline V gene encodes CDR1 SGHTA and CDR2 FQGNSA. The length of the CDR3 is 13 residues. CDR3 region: CASSSWTPDTQYF. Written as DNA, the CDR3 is TGTGCCAGCAGCTCCTGGACCCCAGATACGCAGTATTTT.

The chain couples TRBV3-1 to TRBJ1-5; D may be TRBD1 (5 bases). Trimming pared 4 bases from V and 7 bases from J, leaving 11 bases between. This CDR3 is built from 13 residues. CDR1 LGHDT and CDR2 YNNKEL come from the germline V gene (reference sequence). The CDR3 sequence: CASSPGTGQPQHF. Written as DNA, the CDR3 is TGTGCCAGCAGCCCCGGGACGGGACAGCCCCAGCATTTT.

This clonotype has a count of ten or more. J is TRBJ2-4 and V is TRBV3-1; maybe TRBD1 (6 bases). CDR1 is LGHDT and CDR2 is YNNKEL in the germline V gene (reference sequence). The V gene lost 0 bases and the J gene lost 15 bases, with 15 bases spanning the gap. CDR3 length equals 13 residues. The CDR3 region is CASSQDHFGQPYF. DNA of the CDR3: TGTGCCAGCAGCCAAGATCACTTCGGACAGCCGTACTTC.